Each of the 20 T cell receptor beta chains below was sequenced from the same sample in a study of T cell clones after liver transplantation. Using immunoSEQ multiplex PCR, the repertoire was profiled, and TCRdb retains in-frame clones only, with some absent. Of around 60,000 clones in the sample, over 55% were seen once. Sequencing used CD4+ T cells from blood, obtained before liver transplant. Receptor source: a human donor who received a liver transplant.

This clone was counted only a few times. The CDR3 spells CASSLSVGGQGAGEQYF. In nucleotides, the CDR3 is TGCGCCAGCAGTCTGTCGGTGGGGGGACAGGGTGCAGGAGAGCAGTACTTC. This rearrangement joins TRBV5-1 to TRBJ2-7; 9 bases fit TRBD1. With 5 bases clipped from V and 7 bases from J, the junction kept 19 bases outside the gene matches. Germline-derived CDR1 and CDR2 are SGHRS and YFSETQ. The CDR3 extends over 17 amino acids.

This chain links TRBV28 with TRBJ2-1; 8 bases align to TRBD2. The CDR3 has 14 residues. Germline V gene sequence: CDR1 MDHEN, CDR2 SYDVKM. V gave up 7 bases and J gave up 6 bases; unmatched junction bases: 8. The CDR3 sequence: CASIAGGPANEQFF. CDR3 coding DNA: TGTGCCAGCATTGCGGGGGGCCCTGCCAATGAGCAGTTCTTC.

The rearrangement uses TRBV7-9 and TRBJ1-2; no clear D. CDR3 length: 15 amino acids. V was cut by 5 bases and J by 4 bases, with 17 bases left in between. Germline-derived CDR1 and CDR2 are SEHNR and FQNEAQ (reference sequence). CDR3 coding DNA: TGTGCCAGCAGCCCTCAGGCGTCGTCAGGCTATGGCTACACCTTC. Its translation: CASSPQASSGYGYTF.

The rearrangement joins TRBV6-5 to TRBJ1-1, with no clear D. Germline V gives CDR1 MNHEY, CDR2 SVGAGI. The CDR3 spans 13 residues. Deletions cut 2 bases from V and 4 bases from J, with 8 bases between. CDR3 sequence reads: CASSYQVSTEAFF. DNA for the CDR3: TGTGCCAGCAGTTACCAGGTATCCACTGAAGCTTTCTTT.

This chain uses TRBV25-1 with TRBJ1-5; 7 nucleotides align to TRBD1. The length of the CDR3 is 16 residues. Trimming at V came to 2 bases and at J to 1 base, leaving 5 bases not matched to a gene. Germline loops: CDR1 MGHDK, CDR2 SYGVNS. The CDR3 DNA reads TGTGCCAGCAGTGAAAGCGTGACAGGGAGCAATCAGCCCCAGCATTTT. Translation gives CASSESVTGSNQPQHF.

The chain is built from TRBV2 and TRBJ2-7; 9 bases align to TRBD1. Germline CDR1 SNHLY, CDR2 FYNNEI. Trimming removed 4 bases from V and 3 bases from J; junction bases left unmatched: 7. The CDR3 is 15 residues long. CDR3 protein: CASSAGGTGNYEQYF. For the CDR3, the DNA is TGTGCCAGCAGTGCCGGTGGGACAGGGAACTACGAGCAGTACTTC.

This clone came up a few times. J is TRBJ1-1 and V is TRBV19; no clear D. CDR1 LNHDA and CDR2 SQIVND come from the germline V gene (reference sequence). Trimming left V 3 bases short and J 1 base short, with 9 bases between. The CDR3 contains 14 residues. CDR3 residues: CASSIRRPNTEAFF. Written as DNA, the CDR3 is TGTGCCAGTAGTATTCGGCGGCCGAACACTGAAGCTTTCTTT.

CDR3 DNA: TGTGCCAGCAGTGACTCGAGCGGGGGCTACACCGGGGAGCTGTTTTTT. The encoded protein is CASSDSSGGYTGELFF. V usage is TRBV6-4 and J usage is TRBJ2-2, with 8 bases that match TRBD2. Germline V lookup: CDR1 MRHNA, CDR2 SNTAGT. The CDR3 extends over 16 amino acids. V dropped 0 bases and J dropped 3; count of bases not matched to a gene: 3.

The chain carries TRBV7-2 and TRBJ1-1; D is unresolved. The CDR3 totals 12 residues. Trimming took off 4 bases at V and 5 bases at J, with 8 bases between the two ends. Germline CDR1 reads SGHTA; CDR2 reads FQGNSA. The CDR3 is CASSSLGTEAFF. The CDR3 nucleotides are TGTGCCAGCAGCTCCCTAGGTACTGAAGCTTTCTTT.

The V call is TRBV11-2, the J call TRBJ1-1; a possible D gene is TRBD1 (5 bases). Trimming took off 5 bases at V and 1 base at J, with 8 bases between the two ends. CDR3 length: 13 residues. CDR1 is SGHAT and CDR2 is FQNNGV in the germline V gene. The CDR3 loop is CASSRDRNTEAFF. The CDR3 DNA is TGTGCCAGCAGCCGTGACAGGAACACTGAAGCTTTCTTT.

There are a few counts of this clone. CDR3 coding DNA: TGTGCCAGCAGCTCTCCCTACGAGCAGTACTTC. This codes for CASSSPYEQYF. The rearrangement links TRBV7-9 to TRBJ2-7, with D unresolved. V lost 4 bases to trimming and J lost 2 bases, with 3 bases between them. Germline V lookup: CDR1 SEHNR, CDR2 FQNEAQ (reference sequence). CDR3 length equals 11 residues. The entire variable domain, with the rest obtained from reference TRBV7-9 and TRBJ2-7, is as follows: DTGVSQNPRHKITKRGQNVTFRCDPISEHNRLYWYRQTLGQGPEFLTYFQNEAQLEKSRLLSDRFSAERPKGSFSTLEIQRTEQGDSAMYLCASSSPYEQYFGPGTRLTVT.

This chain joins TRBV5-1 and TRBJ1-4; maybe TRBD1 (5 bases). In germline, CDR1 is SGHRS, CDR2 YFSETQ. The V and J ends lost 4 bases and 5 bases respectively, with 12 bases between them. The CDR3 spans 14 residues. The CDR3 is CASSVGEPNEKLFF. Written as DNA, the CDR3 is TGCGCCAGCAGCGTGGGGGAGCCCAATGAAAAACTGTTTTTT.

The CDR3 bases are TGTGCCAGCCCCCCGCGGGGAAGCCTAAATGAGCAGTTCTTC. Protein: CASPPRGSLNEQFF. This chain uses TRBV9 with TRBJ2-1; TRBD2 might be the D (6 bases). The V end was cut by 7 bases, the J end by 7 bases, with 18 bases between. This CDR3 has 14 amino acids. CDR1 and CDR2 from the germline V gene are SGDLS and YYNGEE.

There are a few counts of this clone. This chain connects TRBV5-1 to TRBJ2-2; perhaps TRBD1 as D (6 bases). CDR3 size: 17 residues. Germline-derived CDR1 and CDR2 are SGHRS and YFSETQ. Trimming took off 1 base at V and 5 bases at J, with 18 bases between the two ends. The CDR3 DNA reads TGCGCCAGCAGCTTGTTAGCGTCGCAGGGGAAAACCGGGGAGCTGTTTTTT. It yields the protein CASSLLASQGKTGELFF. Variable domain in full (rest from reference TRBV5-1 and TRBJ2-2): KAGVTQTPRYLIKTRGQQVTLSCSPISGHRSVSWYQQTPGQGLQFLFEYFSETQRNKGNFPGRFSGRQFSNSRSEMNVSTLELGDSALYLCASSLLASQGKTGELFFGEGSRLTVL.

The sample holds many counts of this clone. The rearrangement joins TRBV30 to TRBJ2-2; possible D gene TRBD1, 5 bases. The germline V gene has CDR1 GTSNPN and CDR2 SVGIG (reference sequence). Trimming left V 3 bases short and J 7 bases short, with 18 bases between. The CDR3 spans 15 residues. The CDR3 region is CAWSALGAENGELFF. CDR3 bases: TGTGCCTGGAGCGCGCTAGGGGCCGAGAACGGGGAGCTGTTTTTT.

Comments on this clone: The junction shows a germline mismatch at one end, possibly a read error. The chain joins TRBV7-7 to TRBJ2-1; 13 bases align to TRBD2. The CDR3 is 18 residues long. Germline V CDR1 and CDR2: SSHAT, FNYEAQ (reference sequence). Here the CDR3 reads CASSPTSGGPCSYNEQFF. CDR3 nucleotides: TGTGCTAGCAGCCCGACTAGCGGGGGGCCCTGCTCCTACAATGAGCAGTTCTTC.

The V gene is TRBV10-3, the J gene TRBJ2-7; 7 nucleotides line up with TRBD2. V dropped 11 bases and J dropped 1; count of bases not matched to a gene: 8. The CDR3 totals 13 residues. From germline, CDR1 is ENHRY and CDR2 SYGVKD. The CDR3 region is CASGTSASYEQYF. CDR3 coding DNA: TGTGCCTCAGGCACTAGCGCATCCTACGAGCAGTACTTC.

The chain employs TRBV7-2 and TRBJ1-6; D possibly corresponds to TRBD1 (5 bases). The CDR3 totals 14 residues. V dropped 1 base and J dropped 10 bases, with 11 bases sitting between them. Germline V gives CDR1 SGHTA, CDR2 FQGNSA. CDR3 DNA: TGTGCCAGCAGCTTAGGTCAGGGTAGCTCACCCCTCCACTTT. It is translated as CASSLGQGSSPLHF.

This clone was detected ten times or more. The chain carries TRBV7-8 and TRBJ1-3, with D unresolved. Germline CDR1 and CDR2: SGHVS and FQNEAQ. The V end was cut by 0 bases, the J end by 0 bases, with 6 bases between. CDR3 size: 15 residues. The CDR3 DNA reads TGTGCCAGCAGCTTAGCGACTTACTCTGGAAACACCATATATTTT. This encodes CASSLATYSGNTIYF.

This clone was counted at least ten times. The chain combines TRBV4-1 with TRBJ2-1; 8 nucleotides line up with TRBD1. Germline loops: CDR1 MGHRA, CDR2 YSYEKL. V gave up 6 bases and J gave up 9 bases; unmatched junction bases: 13. The CDR3 is 15 amino acids. The DNA of the CDR3 is TGCGCCAGCAGAGGTGACAGGGGCAATGTTGGTGAGCAGTTCTTC. Translation: CASRGDRGNVGEQFF.